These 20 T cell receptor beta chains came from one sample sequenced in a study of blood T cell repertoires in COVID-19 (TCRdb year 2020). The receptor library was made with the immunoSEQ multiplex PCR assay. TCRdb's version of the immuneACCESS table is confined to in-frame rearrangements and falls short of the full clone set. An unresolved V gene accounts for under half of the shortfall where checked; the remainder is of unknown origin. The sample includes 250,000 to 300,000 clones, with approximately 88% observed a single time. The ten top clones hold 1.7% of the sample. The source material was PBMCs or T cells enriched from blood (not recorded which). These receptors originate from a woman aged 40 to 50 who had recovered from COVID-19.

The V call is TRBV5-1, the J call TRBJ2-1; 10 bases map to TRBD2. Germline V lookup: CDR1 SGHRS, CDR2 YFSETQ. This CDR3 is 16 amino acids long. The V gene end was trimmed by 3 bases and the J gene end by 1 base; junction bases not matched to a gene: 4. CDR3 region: CASSYSSGRSYNEQFF. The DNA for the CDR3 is TGCGCCAGCAGCTACAGTAGCGGGAGGTCCTACAATGAGCAGTTCTTC. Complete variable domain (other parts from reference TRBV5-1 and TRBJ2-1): KAGVTQTPRYLIKTRGQQVTLSCSPISGHRSVSWYQQTPGQGLQFLFEYFSETQRNKGNFPGRFSGRQFSNSRSEMNVSTLELGDSALYLCASSYSSGRSYNEQFFGPGTRLTVL.

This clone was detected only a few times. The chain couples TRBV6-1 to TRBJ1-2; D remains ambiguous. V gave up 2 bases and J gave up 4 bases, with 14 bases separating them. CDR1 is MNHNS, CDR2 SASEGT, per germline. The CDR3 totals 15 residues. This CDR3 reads CASSEWQRGLYGYTF. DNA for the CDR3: TGTGCCAGCAGTGAATGGCAGCGAGGGCTCTATGGCTACACCTTC.

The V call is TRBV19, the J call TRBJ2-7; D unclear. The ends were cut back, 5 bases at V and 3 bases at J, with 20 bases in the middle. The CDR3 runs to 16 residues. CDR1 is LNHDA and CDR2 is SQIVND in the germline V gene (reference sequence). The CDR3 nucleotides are TGTGCCAGTAGTTCACCCCGGTCATCATCCGACTACGAGCAGTACTTC. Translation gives CASSSPRSSSDYEQYF.

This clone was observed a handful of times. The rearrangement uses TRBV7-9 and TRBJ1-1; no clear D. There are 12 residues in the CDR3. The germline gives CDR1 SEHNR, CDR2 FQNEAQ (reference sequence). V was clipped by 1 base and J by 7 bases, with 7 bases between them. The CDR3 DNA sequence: TGTGCCAGCAGCTTAGGGGAGAATGAAGCTTTCTTT. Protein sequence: CASSLGENEAFF.

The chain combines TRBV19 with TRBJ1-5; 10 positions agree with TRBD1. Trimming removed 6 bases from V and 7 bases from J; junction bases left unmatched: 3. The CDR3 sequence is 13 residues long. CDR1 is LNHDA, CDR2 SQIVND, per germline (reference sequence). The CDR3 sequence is CASRGTGDQPQHF. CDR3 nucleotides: TGTGCCAGTAGAGGGACAGGGGACCAGCCCCAGCATTTT.

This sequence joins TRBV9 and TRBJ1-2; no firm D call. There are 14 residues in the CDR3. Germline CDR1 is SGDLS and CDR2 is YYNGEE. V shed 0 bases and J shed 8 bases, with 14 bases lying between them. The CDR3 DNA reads TGTGCCAGCAGCGTAGGGGGAGGTATATGGGGCTACACCTTC. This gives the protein CASSVGGGIWGYTF.

The CDR3 bases are TGTGCCAGCAAGGGAGGCCCTTCCTACAATGAGCAGTTCTTC. It yields the protein CASKGGPSYNEQFF. The V call is TRBV7-2, the J call TRBJ2-1; TRBD2 might be the D (6 bases). This CDR3 has 14 amino acids. V shed 7 bases and J shed 1 base, with 11 bases lying between them. Germline CDR1 SGHTA, CDR2 FQGNSA.

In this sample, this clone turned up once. This chain's CDR3 is CASQRGRTYNEQFF. The CDR3 DNA reads TGTGCCAGTCAGCGGGGGCGCACCTACAATGAGCAGTTCTTC. The gene calls are TRBV11-2 and TRBJ2-1; 8 positions agree with TRBD2. The CDR3 loop spans 14 amino acids. V lost 9 bases, J lost 2 bases, and 6 bases stayed unmatched. From germline, CDR1 is SGHAT and CDR2 FQNNGV. Supplemented by reference TRBV11-2 and TRBJ2-1, the full variable domain reads EAGVAQSPRYKIIEKRQSVAFWCNPISGHATLYWYQQILGQGPKLLIQFQNNGVVDDSQLPKDRFSAERLKGVDSTLKIQPAKLEDSAVYLCASQRGRTYNEQFFGPGTRLTVL.

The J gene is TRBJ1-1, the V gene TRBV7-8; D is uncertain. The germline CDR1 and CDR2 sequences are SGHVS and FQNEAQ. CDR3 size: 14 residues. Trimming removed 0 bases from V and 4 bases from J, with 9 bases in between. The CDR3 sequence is CASSLAGMGTEAFF. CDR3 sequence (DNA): TGTGCCAGCAGCTTAGCCGGGATGGGCACTGAAGCTTTCTTT.

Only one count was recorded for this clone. Here the CDR3 reads CASSLAGNEQYF. The CDR3 DNA follows: TGTGCCAGCAGTTTGGCCGGGAACGAGCAGTACTTC. The genes are TRBV28 and TRBJ2-7; D is perhaps TRBD2 (5 bases). The CDR3 has 12 residues. Trimming took 3 bases from V and 5 from J, leaving 8 bases between them. CDR1 MDHEN and CDR2 SYDVKM come from the germline V gene.

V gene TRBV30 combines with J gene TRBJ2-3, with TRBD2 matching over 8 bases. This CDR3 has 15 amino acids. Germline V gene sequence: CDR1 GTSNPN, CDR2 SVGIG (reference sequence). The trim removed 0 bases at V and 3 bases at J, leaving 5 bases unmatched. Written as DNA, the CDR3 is TGTGCCTGGAGTGTACTCGGCGGGGGGACAGATACGCAGTATTTT. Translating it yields CAWSVLGGGTDTQYF.

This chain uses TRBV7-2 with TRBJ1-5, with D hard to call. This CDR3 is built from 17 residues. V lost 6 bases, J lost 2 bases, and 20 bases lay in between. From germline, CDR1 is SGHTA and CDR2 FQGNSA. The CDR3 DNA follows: TGTGCCAGCAGGCCCCTGCGGGTCTTTGCTGGCAATCAGCCCCAGCATTTT. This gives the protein CASRPLRVFAGNQPQHF.

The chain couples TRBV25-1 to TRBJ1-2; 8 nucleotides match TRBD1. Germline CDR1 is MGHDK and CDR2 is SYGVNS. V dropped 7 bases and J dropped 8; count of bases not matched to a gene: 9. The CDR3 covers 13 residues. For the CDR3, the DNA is TGTGCCAGCACCTTAACAGGGGGAAGGGGCTACACCTTC. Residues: CASTLTGGRGYTF.

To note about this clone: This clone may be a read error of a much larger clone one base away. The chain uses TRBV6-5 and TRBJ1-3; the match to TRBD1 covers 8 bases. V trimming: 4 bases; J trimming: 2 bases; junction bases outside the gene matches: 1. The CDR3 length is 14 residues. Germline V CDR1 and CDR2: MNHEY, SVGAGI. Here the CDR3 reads CASSSTGAGNTIYF. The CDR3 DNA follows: TGTGCCAGCAGTTCGACAGGGGCTGGAAACACCATATATTTT.

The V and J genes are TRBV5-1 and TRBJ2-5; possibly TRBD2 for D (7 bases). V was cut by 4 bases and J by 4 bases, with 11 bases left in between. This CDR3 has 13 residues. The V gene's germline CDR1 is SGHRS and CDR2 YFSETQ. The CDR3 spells CASSERGGETQYF. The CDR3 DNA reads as TGCGCCAGCAGCGAGAGGGGGGGAGAGACCCAGTACTTC.

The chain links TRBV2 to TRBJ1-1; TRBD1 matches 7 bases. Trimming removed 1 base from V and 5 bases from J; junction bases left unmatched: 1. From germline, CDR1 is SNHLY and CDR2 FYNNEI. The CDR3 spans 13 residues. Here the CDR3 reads CASSEVGQTEAFF. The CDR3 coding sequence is TGTGCCAGCAGTGAAGTGGGACAGACTGAAGCTTTCTTT.

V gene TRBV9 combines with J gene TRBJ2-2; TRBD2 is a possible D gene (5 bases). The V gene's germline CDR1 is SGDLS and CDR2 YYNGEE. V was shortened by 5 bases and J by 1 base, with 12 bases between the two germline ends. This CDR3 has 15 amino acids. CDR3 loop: CASSFSEGNTGELFF. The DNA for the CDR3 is TGTGCCAGCAGTTTTAGCGAGGGGAACACCGGGGAGCTGTTTTTT.

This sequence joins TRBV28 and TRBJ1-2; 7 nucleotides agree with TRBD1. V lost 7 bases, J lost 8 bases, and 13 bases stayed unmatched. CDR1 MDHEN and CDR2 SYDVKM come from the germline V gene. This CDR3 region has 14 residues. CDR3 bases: TGTGCCAGCAACCTTAGGTCGGCAGGGGGAGGCTACACCTTC. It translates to CASNLRSAGGGYTF.

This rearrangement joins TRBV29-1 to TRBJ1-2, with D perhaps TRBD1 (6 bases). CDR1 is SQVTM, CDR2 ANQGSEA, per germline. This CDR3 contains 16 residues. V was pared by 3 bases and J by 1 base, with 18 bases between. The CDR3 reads CSVDGGGRANNYGYTF. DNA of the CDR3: TGCAGCGTTGATGGGGGGGGCAGGGCCAATAACTATGGCTACACCTTC.

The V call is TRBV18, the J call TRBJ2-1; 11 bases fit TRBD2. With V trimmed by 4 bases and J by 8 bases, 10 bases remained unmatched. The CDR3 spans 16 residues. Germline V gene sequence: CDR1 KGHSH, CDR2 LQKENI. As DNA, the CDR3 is TGTGCCAGCTCACGAGAAACTAGCGGGAGTGACGATGAGCAGTTCTTC. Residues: CASSRETSGSDDEQFF.